This T cell receptor beta chain originates from a study of cytomegalovirus exposure and HLA in healthy donors. About the research overall: According to later analysis, the same platform produced the roughly 130 validation and under 750 first-cohort repertoires.

Germline lookup yields CDR1 KGHSH and CDR2 LQKENI. The CDR3 loop spans 16 amino acids. V trimming: 3 bases; J trimming: 0 bases; junction bases outside the gene matches: 7. The data were produced by immunoSEQ multiplex PCR, yet TCRdb's version contains in-frame clones alone and is incomplete. Here the sample spans about 120,000 clones, roughly 83% being singletons. Findings and limits, study-wide: In vitro checks showed that a few CMV-associated chains really do target CMV antigens.

A note on this clone: Its antigen remains unidentified.

The source is a man aged 18 to 30 in good health and CMV-seronegative. Sequences were obtained from PBMCs. The chain couples TRBV18 to TRBJ1-2; 7 nucleotides match TRBD1. CDR3 nucleotides: TGTGCCAGCTCACCGGAGGGACAGCTGACTAACTATGGCTACACCTTC. It translates to CASSPEGQLTNYGYTF.